The T cell receptor (beta chain) under discussion was sequenced for a study of blood T cell repertoires in COVID-19. Overall study context: Researchers got acute and convalescent COVID-19 samples from the United States, Italy and Spain.

In the original processing: Quantification of nucleated cells was approximated via reference gene primer amplification. The table came from immunoSEQ multiplex PCR; TCRdb's copy has only in-frame clones and leaves some out. The V and J calls and the clone size are those of that table, but D and trimming were determined from the DNA. The sample has 300,000 to 350,000 clones; roughly 87% are singletons. Trimming cost V 3 bases and J 6 bases, with 9 bases left between them. Germline loops: CDR1 MNHNS, CDR2 SASEGT. CDR3 length equals 13 residues. Allocation to cohorts depended on clinical history reported by the participants. All recovered Cohort 3 donors got two negative PCRs, got clearance, or saw symptom resolution.

The specimen sequenced was PBMCs or T cells enriched from blood (not recorded which). The chain is built from TRBV6-1 and TRBJ1-5; no definite D call. This clonotype originated in a woman aged 25 to 39 who had recovered from COVID-19. The CDR3 sequence: CASSDRRSQPQHF. Here the CDR3 DNA reads TGTGCCAGCAGTGACCGGAGGAGTCAGCCCCAGCATTTT.